Each of the 15 T cell receptor beta chains below was sequenced from the same sample in a study of T cell repertoires in cytomegalovirus infection. From the reads, TCRdb called clonotypes with MiXCR, one entry per CDR3 protein. Seen here are 700,000 to 900,000 distinct CDR3 sequences, just under 30% observed once, and the top ten hold around 13%. No antigen has been identified for these receptors. Source: cultured CD8+ T cells from PBMCs, taken from culture after CMV antigen stimulation. Receptor source: a human donor in good health (CMV status not recorded). Some clones in this sample may be carry-over from other donors' samples.

This chain joins TRBV9 and TRBJ1-6, with D possibly being TRBD1 (5 bases). Deletions cut 0 bases from V and 9 bases from J, with 13 bases between. The CDR3 is made up of 15 amino acids. Germline CDR1 SGDLS, CDR2 YYNGEE. In DNA, the CDR3 is TGTGCCAGCAGCGTAGCGGGGACGGCTCTTTCACCCCTCCACTTT. This sequence encodes CASSVAGTALSPLHF. The full variable domain, with the rest looked up from reference TRBV9 and TRBJ1-6, is DSGVTQTPKHLITATGQRVTLRCSPRSGDLSVYWYQQSLDQGLQFLIQYYNGEERAKGNILERFSAQQFPDLHSELNLSSLELGDSALYFCASSVAGTALSPLHFGNGTRLTVT.

J is TRBJ2-1 and V is TRBV27; a possible D gene is TRBD2 (6 bases). The V gene lost 8 bases and the J gene lost 3 bases, with 17 bases spanning the gap. This CDR3 contains 15 residues. In germline, CDR1 is MNHEY, CDR2 SMNVEV (reference sequence). CDR3 DNA sequence: TGTGCCAGCGCGGTGGGGGGTTCTATCTACAATGAGCAGTTCTTC. Its translation is CASAVGGSIYNEQFF.

At least ten counts were recorded for this clonotype. CDR3 DNA: TGTGCCAGCAGCTTAGGACCTTCCGGGACCCAGTACTTC. Translating gives CASSLGPSGTQYF. The gene calls are TRBV7-8 and TRBJ2-5; D remains ambiguous. The CDR3 is made up of 13 amino acids. V lost 1 base to trimming and J lost 7 bases, with 10 bases between them. Germline V CDR1 and CDR2: SGHVS, FQNEAQ.

This clonotype was seen a handful of times. This rearrangement joins TRBV7-9 to TRBJ2-7; D is possibly TRBD1 (6 bases). This CDR3 contains 14 residues. Germline loops: CDR1 SEHNR, CDR2 FQNEAQ (reference sequence). Trimming shortened V by 4 bases and J by 1 base, and 11 bases separated the two germline ends. The CDR3 loop reads CASSSGAASYEQYF. The CDR3 DNA reads TGTGCCAGCAGCTCAGGGGCAGCGTCCTACGAGCAGTACTTC.

Comments on this clonotype: This sequence may be a read error, since a much larger clone differs from it by one base. CDR3 nucleotide sequence: TGTGCCAGCAGCCGCGGACGGGGAAATTCACCCCTCCACTTT. Encoded protein: CASSRGRGNSPLHF. The chain joins TRBV7-6 to TRBJ1-6; D uncertain. Trimming shortened V by 5 bases and J by 7 bases, and 12 bases separated the two germline ends. There are 14 residues in the CDR3. Germline V gene data show CDR1 as SGHVS and CDR2 as FNYEAQ.

This chain connects TRBV19 to TRBJ1-4; D is ambiguous. Trimming shortened V by 1 base and J by 0 bases, and 15 bases separated the two germline ends. The germline V gene encodes CDR1 LNHDA and CDR2 SQIVND (reference sequence). This CDR3 region has 18 residues. CDR3 bases: TGTGCCAGTAGTATAGGTCTCACAGAAGACGCAACTAATGAAAAACTGTTTTTT. It specifies CASSIGLTEDATNEKLFF.

J is TRBJ2-5 and V is TRBV28; 7 bases map to TRBD2. The CDR3 consists of 15 residues. Unmatched junction bases numbered 11, after V lost 5 bases and J lost 5 bases. In germline, CDR1 is MDHEN, CDR2 SYDVKM. The CDR3 loop is CASSSYGLVGETQYF. The CDR3 DNA reads TGTGCCAGCAGTAGCTACGGACTAGTTGGTGAGACCCAGTACTTC.

CDR3 coding DNA: TGCGCCAGCAGCCAATTCCGGGACAGGAGCTCCTACAATGAGCAGTTCTTC. Encoded protein: CASSQFRDRSSYNEQFF. The chain employs TRBV4-1 and TRBJ2-1; 8 nucleotides match TRBD1. V shed 2 bases and J 0 bases; nucleotides not matched to a gene: 6. The CDR3 has 17 residues. CDR1 and CDR2 (germline): MGHRA, YSYEKL.

This clonotype was observed a few times. The chain employs TRBV7-9 and TRBJ2-7; no definite D call. With 2 bases removed from V and 5 bases from J, the gap between germline ends came to 7 bases. Germline lookup yields CDR1 SEHNR and CDR2 FQNEAQ (reference sequence). The CDR3 totals 12 residues. The CDR3 loop is CASSLSGNEQYV. CDR3 DNA sequence: TGTGCCAGCAGCTTATCTGGGAACGAGCAGTACGTC.

V gene TRBV4-1 combines with J gene TRBJ2-2, with a possible D match to TRBD1 (6 bases). With 2 bases removed from V and 3 bases from J, the gap between germline ends came to 10 bases. From germline, CDR1 is MGHRA and CDR2 YSYEKL. The CDR3 runs to 15 residues. For the CDR3, the DNA is TGCGCCAGCAGCCAACCGGGACACTACACCGGGGAGCTGTTTTTT. Amino acid sequence: CASSQPGHYTGELFF.

Comments on this clonotype: At one of its ends the junction is not consistent with the germline gene, which may arise from a read error. The chain employs TRBV7-6 and TRBJ2-1; D is unclear. The CDR3 is 15 amino acids. Germline loops: CDR1 SGHVS, CDR2 FNYEAQ. DNA of the CDR3: TGTGCCAGCAGCTTAGCGAACACCAGATACAGTGAGCGGTTCTTC. This gives the protein CASSLANTRYSERFF.

There are a few counts of this clonotype. The V gene is TRBV5-1, the J gene TRBJ1-2; the D is unclear. Between the trimmed V and J ends, which lost 5 bases and 6 bases, there was a span of 20 bases. This CDR3 has 15 amino acids. The germline V gene has CDR1 SGHRS and CDR2 YFSETQ. The CDR3 DNA follows: TGCGCCAGCAGTCTTCCAACGACACCCATGGATGGCTACACCTTC. Residues: CASSLPTTPMDGYTF.

This clonotype was picked up a small number of times. V gene TRBV11-3 combines with J gene TRBJ2-1, with D maybe TRBD1 (8 bases). This CDR3 spans 18 amino acids. Germline V gene data show CDR1 as SGHNT and CDR2 as YENEEA. Trimming stripped 2 bases from V and 8 bases from J, with 25 bases between. The CDR3 is CASSLSYLGGTGFDEQFF. The CDR3 DNA follows: TGTGCCAGCAGCTTATCGTACTTGGGGGGGACAGGCTTTGATGAGCAGTTCTTC.

CDR3 coding DNA: TGTGCCAGCAGCCCCTATTGGGACAGGGCGACCGATGGAAACACCATATATTTT. Translation: CASSPYWDRATDGNTIYF. This chain connects TRBV6-5 to TRBJ1-3, with 9 nucleotides matching TRBD1. Trimming took 6 bases from V and 3 from J; bases not matched to a gene: 15. The CDR3 runs to 18 residues. The V gene's germline CDR1 is MNHEY and CDR2 SVGAGI.

The J gene is TRBJ1-4, the V gene TRBV19, with D maybe TRBD1 (6 bases). In germline, CDR1 is LNHDA, CDR2 SQIVND (reference sequence). The V gene lost 2 bases and the J gene lost 3 bases, with 10 bases spanning the gap. CDR3 length equals 15 residues. In nucleotides, the CDR3 is TGTGCCAGTAGTATATCGGCAGGGGCTAATGAAAAACTGTTTTTT. This codes for CASSISAGANEKLFF.